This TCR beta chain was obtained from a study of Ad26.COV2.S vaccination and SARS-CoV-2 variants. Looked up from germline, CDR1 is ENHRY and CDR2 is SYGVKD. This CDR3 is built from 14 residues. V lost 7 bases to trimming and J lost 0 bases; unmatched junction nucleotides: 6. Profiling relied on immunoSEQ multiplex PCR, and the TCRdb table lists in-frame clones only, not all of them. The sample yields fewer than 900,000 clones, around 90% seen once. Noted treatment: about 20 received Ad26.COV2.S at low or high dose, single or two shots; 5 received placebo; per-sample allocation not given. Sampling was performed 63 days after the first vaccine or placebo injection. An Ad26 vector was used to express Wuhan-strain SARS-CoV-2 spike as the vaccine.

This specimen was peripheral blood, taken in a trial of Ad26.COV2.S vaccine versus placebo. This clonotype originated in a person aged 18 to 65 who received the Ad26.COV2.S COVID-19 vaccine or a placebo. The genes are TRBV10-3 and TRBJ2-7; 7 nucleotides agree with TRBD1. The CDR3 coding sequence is TGTGCCATCAAAGTGGACAGGAGCTCCTACGAGCAGTACTTC. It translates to CAIKVDRSSYEQYF.